The entry below gives a single TCR beta chain sequence along with its context. This clonotype was recorded many times. The antigen this receptor binds is unknown. It has no much larger one-base neighbor in the sample; base qualities were not kept. The library relied on RT-PCR. Sequenced on an Illumina HiSeq 2500. TCRdb trimmed public reads at Q25 via fastp, called clones via MiXCR and kept in-frame beta chains. Every CDR3 protein is listed once, alongside the most common genes and DNA of its rows. The table for this sample lists more than 200,000 distinct CDR3 sequences; 9.5% to 15% of them were counted only once. Of the sample, about 7.8% falls within the top ten clones. This specimen comes from a study of response to subunit inactivated influenza vaccine listed by TCRdb under 2018. For context, the study as a whole: To follow how T cells responded to a trivalent subunit inactivated influenza vaccine, the researchers relied on deep quantitative profiling of the T cell receptor repertoire.

Per the germline V gene, SGHRS is the CDR1 and YFSETQ is the CDR2. Counted from cysteine to phenylalanine, this CDR3 has 14 amino acids. The kept DNA is CDR3 alone, 42 bases in frame from the first base. V loses 5 bases, J loses 0 bases, and the germline ends lie 8 bases apart. Broader findings and caveats from the paper: According to the authors, only a limited number of new T cells may be recruited by each seasonal influenza vaccination.

The material sequenced was non-naive T cells sorted from PBMCs, taken less than 15 days before vaccination. Reading the label with the study, this specimen's cell subset or site is: memory T cell fraction. This TCR came from a man between 50 and 59 years old who received an inactivated influenza vaccine. Donor details come from another sample of the same person, matched by shared clones. Here the chain combines TRBV5-1 and TRBJ2-2; a tentative D call is TRBD1 (6 bases match). The CDR3 region reads CASRGTTNTGELFF. The sequenced DNA is TGCGCCAGCAGAGGGACAACGAACACCGGGGAGCTGTTTTTT.